Below, one TCR beta chain is given with its context. The source of the sample is a study of blood T cell repertoires in COVID-19. The data were produced by immunoSEQ multiplex PCR, yet TCRdb's version contains in-frame clones alone and is incomplete. Here the sample spans about 98,000 clones, approximately 89% being singletons. The CDR3 is 19 residues long. The sequence derives from a man in his forties or fifties with acute or convalescent COVID-19. Sequencing used peripheral blood. The rearrangement uses TRBV1 and TRBJ1-6; the table names TRBD1, a call not compared with the DNA. TRBV1 is a pseudogene. The CDR3 nucleotides read TGCACCAGCAGCCAAGATCGAAGGCAGGGGGGATGGTATAATTCACCCCTCCACTTT. It codes for CTSSQDRRQGGWYNSPLHF.